This entry lists 22 T cell receptor beta chains sequenced from one sample in a study of molecular identifiers for immune sequencing clone quantification. MiXCR, applied by TCRdb to the PCR reads, yields one record per CDR3 protein. The data hold hundreds of thousands of distinct CDR3 sequences, with 20% to 25% observed a single time. Sequences were obtained from naive CD8+ T cells from blood, with Jurkat cell RNA spiked in. Sample subset: FACS-sorted CD8+CD4-CCR7+CD45RA+ naive T cells. The receptor set was obtained from a human donor in good health. Some libraries in this study had Jurkat cell RNA spiked in.

The sample holds many counts of this clonotype. The chain carries TRBV2 and TRBJ1-4; TRBD1 matches 9 bases. Germline V gene lookup returns CDR1 SNHLY and CDR2 FYNNEI. Unmatched junction bases numbered 13, after V lost 6 bases and J lost 8 bases. This CDR3 region has 16 residues. The CDR3 is CASRVDTQGAREKLFF. CDR3 nucleotide sequence: TGTGCCAGCAGGGTAGATACACAGGGGGCGCGGGAAAAACTGTTTTTT.

CDR3 bases: TGTGCCAGCAGTCCCAGGGTAGAGGGGGCTCAAGAGACCCAGTACTTC. Protein: CASSPRVEGAQETQYF. This chain uses TRBV6-5 with TRBJ2-5, with 7 nucleotides matching TRBD1. Germline CDR1 and CDR2: MNHEY and SVGAGI. V was clipped by 5 bases and J by 2 bases; unmatched bases: 11. The CDR3 totals 16 residues.

This clonotype was seen once. A much bigger clone sits one base away, suggesting this may be a read error. The chain carries TRBV28 and TRBJ1-6; tentatively, D is TRBD1 (5 bases). The CDR3 extends over 14 amino acids. Trimming removed 6 bases from V and 6 bases from J, with 12 bases in between. In germline, CDR1 is MDHEN, CDR2 SYDVKM. The CDR3 DNA reads as TGTGCCAGCAGCTCGGACACCGGTAATTCACCCCTCCACTTT. Its translation: CASSSDTGNSPLHF.

This clonotype has ten or more counts. The CDR3 loop is CASSQDPGGYDPQHF. The CDR3 nucleotides read TGCGCCAGCAGCCAAGATCCAGGGGGCTATGATCCCCAGCATTTT. The chain recombines TRBV4-1 with TRBJ1-5; 8 nucleotides agree with TRBD1. V was clipped by 0 bases and J by 10 bases; unmatched bases: 8. Germline loops: CDR1 MGHRA, CDR2 YSYEKL. The CDR3 is 15 residues long.

This clonotype has a count of ten or more. This chain joins TRBV6-4 and TRBJ1-5; 7 nucleotides agree with TRBD1. Unmatched junction bases numbered 8, after V lost 5 bases and J lost 4 bases. The germline CDR1 and CDR2 sequences are MRHNA and SNTAGT. This CDR3 region has 15 residues. The CDR3: CASSRQGLRNQPQHF. CDR3 DNA: TGTGCCAGCAGTCGACAGGGCCTTCGGAATCAGCCCCAGCATTTT.

The table lists this clonotype with many counts. V and J are TRBV27 and TRBJ2-1; no firm D call. Per germline, CDR1 MNHEY and CDR2 SMNVEV (reference sequence). This CDR3 comprises 14 residues. The V end was cut by 3 bases, the J end by 6 bases, with 12 bases between. The chain's CDR3 is CASSFTSSGNEQFF. The CDR3 bases are TGTGCCAGCAGTTTCACTTCCTCGGGCAATGAGCAGTTCTTC.

Note on this clonotype: One junction end does not reproduce the germline sequence, and a read error may be involved. The V and J genes are TRBV7-9 and TRBJ2-5; D not certain. The germline gives CDR1 SEHNR, CDR2 FQNEAQ (reference sequence). This CDR3 region has 16 residues. The CDR3 spells CASSLVVAGTEETLYF. The CDR3 DNA is TGTGCCAGCAGCTTGGTAGTCGCTGGAACAGAAGAGACCCTGTACTTC.

This chain connects TRBV6-2 or TRBV6-3 to TRBJ2-1; 12 nucleotides line up with TRBD1. J was trimmed by 2 bases and V by 5 bases; bases with no gene match: 4. The CDR3 has 16 amino acids. The germline gives CDR1 MNHEY, CDR2 SVGEGT. The CDR3 DNA follows: TGTGCCAGCAGTCCGGGACAGGGGGCGGCCTACAATGAGCAGTTCTTC. Protein: CASSPGQGAAYNEQFF.

On this clonotype itself: A much larger clone differs from this one at a single base, so this may be a read error. V gene TRBV19 combines with J gene TRBJ2-3; no firm D call. The CDR3 contains 17 residues. The V gene lost 3 bases and the J gene lost 4 bases, with 20 bases spanning the gap. Germline CDR1 and CDR2: LNHDA and SQIVND (reference sequence). Here the CDR3 DNA reads TGTGCCAGTAGTATCCGGGTTTCGATAAAAGGCGCAGATACGCAGTATTTT. Protein sequence: CASSIRVSIKGADTQYF.

There are many counts of this clonotype. The J gene is TRBJ2-5, the V gene TRBV14, with D possibly matching TRBD1 (6 bases). V lost 5 bases, J lost 14 bases, and 15 bases lay in between. The CDR3 has 11 residues. Germline V gene data show CDR1 as SGHDN and CDR2 as FVKESK. For the CDR3, the DNA is TGTGCCAGCAGCAGGGGGTCGGAGCGTTACTTC. Encoded protein: CASSRGSERYF.

This clonotype was detected only a few times. This chain connects TRBV12-3 or TRBV12-4 to TRBJ2-3; D unclear. The CDR3 extends over 16 amino acids. Trimming left V 3 bases short and J 1 base short, with 14 bases between. The CDR3 sequence is CASSLQSVRGTDTQYF. CDR3 in DNA: TGTGCCAGCAGTTTGCAGTCCGTTAGGGGCACAGATACGCAGTATTTT.

About this clonotype itself: A much larger clone lies one base from this, so it may be a read error. J is TRBJ1-2 and V is TRBV6-5; perhaps TRBD1 as D (6 bases). The CDR3 runs 13 residues. V was shortened by 9 bases and J by 6 bases, with 17 bases between the two germline ends. Germline CDR1 and CDR2: MNHEY and SVGAGI. The CDR3 sequence: CASRGTGSHGYTF. For the CDR3, the DNA is TGTGCCAGTCGGGGAACAGGGTCCCATGGCTACACCTTC.

V gene TRBV7-9 combines with J gene TRBJ1-1, with 9 positions matching TRBD1. The V and J ends lost 6 bases and 10 bases, in that order; junction bases with no gene match: 12. The CDR3 runs to 14 residues. Germline CDR1 reads SEHNR; CDR2 reads FQNEAQ (reference sequence). CDR3 in DNA: TGTGCCAGCAGTATACCGCCGGGACAGGGAGTAGCTTTCTTT. Residues: CASSIPPGQGVAFF.

For this clonotype: This sequence may be a read error, since a much larger clone differs from it by one base. The chain has TRBV7-2 and TRBJ2-5, with D perhaps matching TRBD1 (6 bases). Germline-derived CDR1 and CDR2 are SGHTA and FQGNSA. The CDR3 consists of 15 residues. The CDR3 protein is CAGSPWTDPQETQYF. The CDR3 DNA follows: TGTGCCGGCAGCCCGTGGACAGACCCTCAAGAGACCCAGTACTTC.

Concerning this clonotype: This could be a read error, since a much larger clone is one nucleotide away. The chain joins TRBV4-2 to TRBJ2-7; 10 bases map to TRBD2. CDR3 length: 16 residues. CDR1 is LGHNA, CDR2 YNFKEQ, per germline. Here the CDR3 DNA reads TGTGCCAGCAGCGCGGCACCGGGACTAGCGCCCTACGAGCAGTGCTTC. Translated: CASSAAPGLAPYEQCF.

This clonotype was recorded many times. The V gene is TRBV18, the J gene TRBJ1-1, with D unclear. Germline CDR1 and CDR2: KGHSH and LQKENI. The CDR3 extends over 15 amino acids. Trimming took 0 bases from V and 1 from J, leaving 9 bases between them. In DNA form, the CDR3 reads TGTGCCAGCTCACCACCGGCGTTGGAGAACACTGAAGCTTTCTTT. Translated: CASSPPALENTEAFF.

This clonotype was detected many times. The V and J genes are TRBV7-2 and TRBJ2-5; 7 bases map to TRBD2. CDR3 length equals 15 residues. CDR1 is SGHTA, CDR2 FQGNSA, per germline. With 2 bases clipped from V and 4 bases from J, the junction kept 7 bases outside the gene matches. CDR3 DNA: TGTGCCAGCAGCTTATTTCTAGCGGCATCAGAGACCCAGTACTTC. Translating gives CASSLFLAASETQYF.

This clonotype was seen repeatedly, ten times or more. The chain recombines TRBV6-5 with TRBJ1-1; the D gene is possibly TRBD1 (6 bases). V lost 0 bases and J lost 0, with 8 bases in between. This CDR3 comprises 15 residues. Germline V CDR1 and CDR2: MNHEY, SVGAGI. CDR3 coding DNA: TGTGCCAGCAGTTACTCCGGGGGGCTGAACACTGAAGCTTTCTTT. Residues: CASSYSGGLNTEAFF.

This clonotype was seen many times. This chain uses TRBV12-3 or TRBV12-4 with TRBJ2-5; TRBD1 or TRBD2 may be the D gene (5 bases each). V was shortened by 5 bases and J by 3 bases, with 19 bases between the two germline ends. The CDR3 is 16 residues long. CDR3 region: CASSASGTRAKETQYF. CDR3 in DNA: TGTGCCAGCAGTGCATCCGGGACGCGGGCCAAAGAGACCCAGTACTTC.

This clonotype was seen at least ten times. V and J are TRBV28 and TRBJ1-4; D remains unclear. Deletions cut 5 bases from V and 1 base from J, with 14 bases between. Germline V gene sequence: CDR1 MDHEN, CDR2 SYDVKM. This CDR3 is 16 amino acids long. CDR3 in DNA: TGTGCCAGCAGTGAAACTAGCCCCGAAACTAATGAAAAACTGTTTTTT. Residues: CASSETSPETNEKLFF. The whole variable domain, remainder taken from reference TRBV28 and TRBJ1-4, is DVKVTQSSRYLVKRTGEKVFLECVQDMDHENMFWYRQDPGLGLRLIYFSYDVKMKEKGDIPEGYSVSREKKERFSLILESASTNQTSMYLCASSETSPETNEKLFFGSGTQLSVL.

This clonotype was observed a handful of times. The V call is TRBV11-2, the J call TRBJ2-3; a possible D gene is TRBD2 (7 bases). Germline CDR1 is SGHAT and CDR2 is FQNNGV. V was clipped by 0 bases and J by 6 bases, with 13 bases between them. The CDR3 loop spans 15 amino acids. CDR3 coding DNA: TGTGCCAGCAGCTTAGAGGGCGCGGGGGCCGATACGCAGTATTTT. The encoded protein is CASSLEGAGADTQYF.

CDR3 DNA sequence: TGCAGTGCCCGGACAGGGGCGGGTTACGAGCAGTACTTC. Translated: CSARTGAGYEQYF. The chain employs TRBV20-1 and TRBJ2-7; TRBD1 matches 9 bases. This CDR3 is 13 amino acids long. CDR1 is DFQATT, CDR2 SNEGSKA, per germline (reference sequence). The trim removed 6 bases at V and 4 bases at J, leaving 7 bases unmatched.